What follows are 21 T cell receptor beta chains derived from one specimen sequenced in a study of blood T cell repertoires in COVID-19. TCRdb keeps only in-frame clones here, not all; method: immunoSEQ multiplex PCR. The sample has about 140,000 clones, 88% seen once. Sequences were obtained from peripheral blood. The receptor set was obtained from a human donor with COVID-19, enrolled during active disease. The donor label of this sample is uncertain.

CDR3 DNA sequence: TGTGCCAGCAGCTTAGATTCCCCTGGCTGGCGGGGGGGCCATGAGCAGTTCTTC. It encodes CASSLDSPGWRGGHEQFF. This chain connects TRBV11-2 to TRBJ2-1; 9 nucleotides line up with TRBD2. The CDR3 has 18 amino acids. V gave up 0 bases and J gave up 8 bases; unmatched junction bases: 14. Germline values: CDR1 SGHAT, CDR2 FQNNGV.

The chain links TRBV2 to TRBJ2-5, with TRBD2 matching 16 bases. The CDR3 has 17 amino acids. The junction had 3 bases not matched to a gene; V was cut back by 3 bases and J by 2 bases. Germline values: CDR1 SNHLY, CDR2 FYNNEI. The CDR3 coding sequence is TGTGCCAGCAGTGAGGGACTAGCGGGAGGGCCACAAGAGACCCAGTACTTC. This encodes CASSEGLAGGPQETQYF.

This rearrangement joins TRBV7-9 to TRBJ2-1; a weak D match, TRBD1 (6 bases). This CDR3 has 12 residues. In germline, CDR1 is SEHNR, CDR2 FQNEAQ (reference sequence). V was pared by 5 bases and J by 13 bases, with 15 bases between. The CDR3 protein is CASSPDRNSQFF. The CDR3 DNA reads TGTGCCAGCAGCCCCGACAGGAACAGTCAGTTCTTC.

The chain uses TRBV29-1 and TRBJ2-2, with D possibly TRBD1 on 5 matching bases. CDR1 and CDR2 from the germline V gene are SQVTM and ANQGSEA. Trimming took off 4 bases at V and 1 base at J, with 7 bases between the two ends. This CDR3 spans 13 amino acids. The CDR3 here is CSVGTRNTGELFF. CDR3 DNA sequence: TGCAGCGTTGGGACACGGAACACCGGGGAGCTGTTTTTT.

The genes are TRBV24-1 and TRBJ1-2; 7 bases map to TRBD1. The CDR3 length is 15 residues. CDR1 is KGHDR and CDR2 is SFDVKD in the germline V gene. The V and J ends lost 3 bases and 2 bases, in that order; junction bases with no gene match: 5. The CDR3 loop reads CATSDRRQGNYGYTF. DNA for the CDR3: TGTGCCACCAGTGATCGCAGACAGGGAAACTATGGCTACACCTTC.

The chain is built from TRBV11-2 and TRBJ2-7, with D possibly matching TRBD2 (5 bases). Germline V gene sequence: CDR1 SGHAT, CDR2 FQNNGV. V was pared by 4 bases and J by 2 bases, with 18 bases between. CDR3 length equals 16 residues. The CDR3 protein is CASSSGTRDSAYEQYF. The CDR3 region has the DNA TGTGCCAGCAGCTCGGGAACCCGGGATTCCGCCTACGAGCAGTACTTC.

The chain recombines TRBV18 with TRBJ2-7; TRBD1 agrees at 8 bases. The length of the CDR3 is 15 residues. Germline assignment: CDR1 KGHSH and CDR2 LQKENI. The ends lost 3 bases at V and 3 bases at J; junction bases unmatched: 7. The CDR3 loop is CASSPAGQVFYEQYF. CDR3 bases: TGTGCCAGCTCACCGGCGGGACAGGTCTTCTACGAGCAGTACTTC.

The CDR3 DNA reads TGTGCCAGCAGCCCCAGGGGTGACACTGAAGCTTTCTTT. Encoded protein: CASSPRGDTEAFF. The chain is built from TRBV3-1 (or the pseudogene TRBV3-2) and TRBJ1-1, with D tentatively TRBD1 (6 bases). The CDR3 runs to 13 residues. The V end was cut by 4 bases, the J end by 3 bases, with 9 bases between. Germline CDR1 reads LGHDT; CDR2 reads YNNKEL (reference sequence).

This clone is a singleton in its sample. V is TRBV25-1 and J is TRBJ1-2; 8 positions agree with TRBD1. This CDR3 contains 15 residues. Trimming removed 2 bases from V and 3 bases from J; junction bases left unmatched: 5. Looked up from germline, CDR1 is MGHDK and CDR2 is SYGVNS. Here the CDR3 DNA reads TGTGCCAGCAGTGAAGGGCAGGGGGCGTACTATGGCTACACCTTC. Translation gives CASSEGQGAYYGYTF.

The chain combines TRBV3-1 (or the pseudogene TRBV3-2) with TRBJ1-1, with 7 bases matching TRBD1. From germline, CDR1 is LGHDT and CDR2 YNNKEL (reference sequence). The V and J ends lost 4 bases and 3 bases, in that order; junction bases with no gene match: 8. This CDR3 region has 15 residues. CDR3 in DNA: TGTGCCAGCAGCCGGACGGGACAGTCAGACACTGAAGCTTTCTTT. Translated: CASSRTGQSDTEAFF.

The sample holds a few counts of this clone. V gene TRBV10-1 combines with J gene TRBJ2-7; TRBD2 is a possible D gene (7 bases). The CDR3 is 13 residues long. V gave up 6 bases and J gave up 5 bases, with 14 bases separating them. Germline CDR1 WNHNN, CDR2 SYGVQD (reference sequence). CDR3 residues: CASSEGGMDEQYF. CDR3 DNA: TGCGCCAGCAGCGAGGGGGGGATGGACGAGCAGTACTTC.

This chain connects TRBV24-1 to TRBJ1-2, with D perhaps matching TRBD1 (5 bases). With 3 bases removed from V and 2 bases from J, the gap between germline ends came to 6 bases. The CDR3 is 13 amino acids. Looked up from germline, CDR1 is KGHDR and CDR2 is SFDVKD. The CDR3 bases are TGTGCCACCAGTGATCGACAGAACTATGGCTACACCTTC. This codes for CATSDRQNYGYTF.

The V and J genes are TRBV19 and TRBJ2-3, with a possible D match to TRBD1 (5 bases). The V end was cut by 4 bases, the J end by 0 bases, with 14 bases between. The CDR3 runs 16 residues. CDR1 is LNHDA, CDR2 SQIVND, per germline (reference sequence). The CDR3 is CASSTPLGASTDTQYF. Here the CDR3 DNA reads TGTGCCAGTAGTACCCCCTTAGGGGCTAGCACAGATACGCAGTATTTT.

The chain joins TRBV18 to TRBJ1-4; TRBD1 aligns across 8 bases. Germline V CDR1 and CDR2: KGHSH, LQKENI. The CDR3 loop spans 14 amino acids. Trimming removed 6 bases from V and 4 bases from J; junction bases left unmatched: 4. CDR3 sequence reads: CASSVDRDNEKLFF. The DNA for the CDR3 is TGTGCCAGCTCGGTGGACAGGGATAATGAAAAACTGTTTTTT.

This sequence joins TRBV19 and TRBJ1-2; TRBD1 aligns across 9 bases. The CDR3 runs to 16 residues. The germline gives CDR1 LNHDA, CDR2 SQIVND (reference sequence). The J segment lost 8 bases and the V segment lost 3 bases, leaving 13 bases of the junction unmatched. The CDR3 loop reads CASSIPPGQGSYGYTF. CDR3 DNA: TGTGCCAGTAGTATTCCCCCGGGACAGGGATCTTACGGCTACACCTTC.

The chain recombines TRBV5-1 with TRBJ1-3; D ambiguous. Germline V CDR1 and CDR2: SGHRS, YFSETQ. There are 16 residues in the CDR3. Between the trimmed V and J ends, which lost 0 bases and 1 base, there was a span of 11 bases. The CDR3 DNA is TGCGCCAGCAGCTTGGAAATGGTCAGGTCTGGAAACACCATATATTTT. Translating gives CASSLEMVRSGNTIYF.

CDR3 in amino acids: CASSWGVDGEQYF. CDR3 nucleotide sequence: TGTGCCAGCAGCTGGGGCGTGGATGGCGAGCAGTACTTC. The chain uses TRBV5-4 and TRBJ2-7; D may be TRBD1 (5 bases). The V end was cut by 3 bases, the J end by 6 bases, with 13 bases between. Germline V gene sequence: CDR1 SGHNT, CDR2 YYREEE (reference sequence). This CDR3 is built from 13 residues.

This sequence joins TRBV5-6 and TRBJ1-5; perhaps TRBD1 as D (6 bases). V dropped 3 bases and J dropped 1 base, with 11 bases sitting between them. The CDR3 is 15 amino acids. The germline gives CDR1 SGHDT, CDR2 YYEEEE. This CDR3 is CASSSGGGSNQPQHF. The CDR3 DNA sequence: TGTGCCAGCAGCTCGGGAGGGGGGAGCAATCAGCCCCAGCATTTT.

The chain recombines TRBV23-1 with TRBJ2-4; 7 bases map to TRBD1. TRBV23-1 is assigned to the ORF class and has an uncertain function. The CDR3 contains 16 residues. The J segment lost 7 bases and the V segment lost 3 bases, leaving 12 bases of the junction unmatched. DNA for the CDR3: TGCGCCAGCAGTCATCAGGGCGCCGACAGGGACAACATTCAGTACTTC. This gives the protein CASSHQGADRDNIQYF.

The chain employs TRBV6-5 and TRBJ1-4; 7 positions agree with TRBD1. With V trimmed by 6 bases and J by 6 bases, 7 bases remained unmatched. The germline V gene encodes CDR1 MNHEY and CDR2 SVGAGI. The CDR3 runs 14 residues. As DNA, the CDR3 is TGTGCCAGCAGCCTGGACAGGCAAGATGAAAAACTGTTTTTT. It encodes CASSLDRQDEKLFF.

V gene TRBV5-1 combines with J gene TRBJ2-1; 11 bases match TRBD2. Germline V lookup: CDR1 SGHRS, CDR2 YFSETQ. V lost 2 bases, J lost 5 bases, and 12 bases stayed unmatched. The CDR3 sequence is 18 residues long. CDR3 DNA: TGCGCCAGCAGCTTTCCACGGACTAGCGGGCGAAACCACAATGAGCAGTTCTTC. It is translated as CASSFPRTSGRNHNEQFF.